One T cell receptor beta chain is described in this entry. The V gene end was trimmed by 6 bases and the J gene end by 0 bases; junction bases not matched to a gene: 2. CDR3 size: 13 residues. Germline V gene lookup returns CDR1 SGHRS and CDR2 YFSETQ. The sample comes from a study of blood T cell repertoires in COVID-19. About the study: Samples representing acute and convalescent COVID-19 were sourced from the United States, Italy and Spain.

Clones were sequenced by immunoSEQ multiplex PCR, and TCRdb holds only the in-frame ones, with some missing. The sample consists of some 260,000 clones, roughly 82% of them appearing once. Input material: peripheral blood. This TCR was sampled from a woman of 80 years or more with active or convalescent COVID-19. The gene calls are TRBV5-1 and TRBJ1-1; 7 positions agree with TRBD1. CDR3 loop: CASNRGLNTEAFF. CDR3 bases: TGCGCCAGCAACAGGGGATTGAACACTGAAGCTTTCTTT.